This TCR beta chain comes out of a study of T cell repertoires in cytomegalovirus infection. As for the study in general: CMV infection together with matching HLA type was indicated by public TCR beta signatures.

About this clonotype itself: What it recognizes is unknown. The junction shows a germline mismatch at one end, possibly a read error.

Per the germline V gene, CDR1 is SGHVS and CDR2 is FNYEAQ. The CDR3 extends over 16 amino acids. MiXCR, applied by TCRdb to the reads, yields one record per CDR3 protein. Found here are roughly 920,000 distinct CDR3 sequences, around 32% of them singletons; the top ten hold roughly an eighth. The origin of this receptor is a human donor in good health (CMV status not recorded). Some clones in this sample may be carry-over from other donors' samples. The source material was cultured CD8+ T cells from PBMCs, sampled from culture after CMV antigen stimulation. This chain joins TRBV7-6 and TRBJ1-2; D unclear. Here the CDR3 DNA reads TGTGCCAGCAGCTTAGTCGTAAACGGTCCCTCCGATGGCTACACCTTT. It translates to CASSLVVNGPSDGYTF.